This T cell receptor (beta chain) was documented in a study of shared T cell receptors in the human thymus. This CDR3 is 17 amino acids long. Germline values: CDR1 SGHVS, CDR2 FNYEAQ. The germline V and J ends were trimmed by 5 bases and 0 bases, with 18 bases remaining between them. Measured with immunoSEQ multiplex PCR; TCRdb has only the in-frame clones, and not every one. The table includes 500,000 to 850,000 clones, more than 70% detected once. The same sample was also studied in work on human thymus T cells. From that paper: The sample donors, healthy Finnish infants, were having corrective surgery for congenital heart defects. A high degree of thymic repertoire overlap among unrelated individuals was reported in related research.

The genes are TRBV7-6 and TRBJ2-3; D is perhaps TRBD1 (6 bases). The material sequenced was thymocytes. The TCR sequence derives from a boy less than two years old with a congenital heart defect. CDR3 coding DNA: TGTGCCAGCAGCCACGAGGACAGAAAGTTTAGCACAGATACGCAGTATTTT. Translation: CASSHEDRKFSTDTQYF.